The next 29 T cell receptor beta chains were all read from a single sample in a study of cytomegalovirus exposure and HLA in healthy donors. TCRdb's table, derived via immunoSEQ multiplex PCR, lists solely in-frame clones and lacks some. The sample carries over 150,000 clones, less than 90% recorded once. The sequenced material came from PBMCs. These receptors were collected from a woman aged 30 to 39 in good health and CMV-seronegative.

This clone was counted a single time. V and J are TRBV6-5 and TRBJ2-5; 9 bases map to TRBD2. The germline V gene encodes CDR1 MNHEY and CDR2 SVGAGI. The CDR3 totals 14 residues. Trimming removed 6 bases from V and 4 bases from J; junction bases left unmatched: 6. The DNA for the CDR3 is TGTGCCAGCAGGGGTAGCGGGGGTAGAGAGACCCAGTACTTC. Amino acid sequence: CASRGSGGRETQYF.

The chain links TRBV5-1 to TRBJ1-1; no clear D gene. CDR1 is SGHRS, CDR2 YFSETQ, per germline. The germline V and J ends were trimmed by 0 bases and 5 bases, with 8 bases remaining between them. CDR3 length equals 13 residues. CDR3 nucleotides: TGCGCCAGCAGCTTGGAGATCACGACTGAAGCTTTCTTT. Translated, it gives CASSLEITTEAFF.

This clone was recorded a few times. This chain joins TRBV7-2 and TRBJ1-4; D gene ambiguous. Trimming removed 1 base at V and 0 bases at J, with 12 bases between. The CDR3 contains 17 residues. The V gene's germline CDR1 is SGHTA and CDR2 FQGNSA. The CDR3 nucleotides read TGTGCCAGCAGCTTAGGAGGGCGTGAGGCAACTAATGAAAAACTGTTTTTT. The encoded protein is CASSLGGREATNEKLFF. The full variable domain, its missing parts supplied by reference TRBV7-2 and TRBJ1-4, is GAGVSQSPSNKVTEKGKDVELRCDPISGHTALYWYRQSLGQGLEFLIYFQGNSAPDKSGLPSDRFSAERTGGSVSTLTIQRTQQEDSAVYLCASSLGGREATNEKLFFGSGTQLSVL.

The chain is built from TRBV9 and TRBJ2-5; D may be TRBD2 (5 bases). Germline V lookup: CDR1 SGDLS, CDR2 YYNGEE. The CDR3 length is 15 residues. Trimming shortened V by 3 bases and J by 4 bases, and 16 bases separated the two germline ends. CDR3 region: CASSGGRPTGETQYF. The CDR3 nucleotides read TGTGCCAGCAGCGGAGGGAGACCCACGGGAGAGACCCAGTACTTC.

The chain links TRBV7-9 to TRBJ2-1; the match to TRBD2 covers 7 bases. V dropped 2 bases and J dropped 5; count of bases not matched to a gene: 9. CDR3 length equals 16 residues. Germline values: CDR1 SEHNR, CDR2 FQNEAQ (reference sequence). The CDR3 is CASSLTGSSGNNEQFF. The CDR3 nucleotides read TGTGCCAGCAGCTTAACTGGGTCTAGCGGTAACAATGAGCAGTTCTTC.

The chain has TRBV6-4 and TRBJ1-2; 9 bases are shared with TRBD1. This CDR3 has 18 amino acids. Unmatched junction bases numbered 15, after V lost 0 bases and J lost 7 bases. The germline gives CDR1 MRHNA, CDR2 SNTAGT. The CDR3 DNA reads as TGTGCCAGCAGTGACTCGTTCGGGACAGGGCCAAGATGGGGTGGCTACACCTTC. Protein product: CASSDSFGTGPRWGGYTF.

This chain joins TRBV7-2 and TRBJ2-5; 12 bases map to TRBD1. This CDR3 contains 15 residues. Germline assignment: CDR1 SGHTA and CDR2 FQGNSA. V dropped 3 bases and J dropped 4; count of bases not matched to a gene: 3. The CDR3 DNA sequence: TGTGCCAGCAGCTTGGGACAGGGGGCGCGAGAGACCCAGTACTTC. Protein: CASSLGQGARETQYF. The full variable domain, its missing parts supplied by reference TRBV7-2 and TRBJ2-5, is GAGVSQSPSNKVTEKGKDVELRCDPISGHTALYWYRQSLGQGLEFLIYFQGNSAPDKSGLPSDRFSAERTGGSVSTLTIQRTQQEDSAVYLCASSLGQGARETQYFGPGTRLLVL.

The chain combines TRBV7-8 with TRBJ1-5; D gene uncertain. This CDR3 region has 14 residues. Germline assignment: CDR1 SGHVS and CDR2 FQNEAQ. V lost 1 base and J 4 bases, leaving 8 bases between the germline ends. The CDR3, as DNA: TGTGCCAGCAGCTTAGTGGGCTCGAATCAGCCCCAGCATTTT. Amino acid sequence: CASSLVGSNQPQHF.

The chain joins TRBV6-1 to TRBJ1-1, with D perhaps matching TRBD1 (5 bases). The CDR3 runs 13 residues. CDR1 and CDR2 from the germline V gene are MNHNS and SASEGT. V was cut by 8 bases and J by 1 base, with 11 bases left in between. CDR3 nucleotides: TGTGCCAGCCCCGGGCAGGGGAACACTGAAGCTTTCTTT. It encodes CASPGQGNTEAFF.

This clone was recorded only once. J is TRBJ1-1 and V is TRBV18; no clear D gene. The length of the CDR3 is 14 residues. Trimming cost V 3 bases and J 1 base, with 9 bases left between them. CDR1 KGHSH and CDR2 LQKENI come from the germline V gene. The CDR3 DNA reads TGTGCCAGCTCACCGGACGGTAAGAACACTGAAGCTTTCTTT. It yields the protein CASSPDGKNTEAFF.

CDR3 nucleotides: TGTGCCAGCAGCGCTTCGGACGGAGCCTCGTATGGCTACACCTTC. This encodes CASSASDGASYGYTF. This rearrangement joins TRBV6-6 to TRBJ1-2; D unclear. Germline lookup yields CDR1 MNHNY and CDR2 SVGAGI (reference sequence). The CDR3 runs 15 residues. Trimming removed 6 bases at V and 5 bases at J, with 19 bases between.

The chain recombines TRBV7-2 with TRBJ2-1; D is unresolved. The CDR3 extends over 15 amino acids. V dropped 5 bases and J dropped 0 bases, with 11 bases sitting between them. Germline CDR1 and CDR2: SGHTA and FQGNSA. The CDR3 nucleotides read TGTGCCAGCAGCCCGACACTCAGCTCCTACAATGAGCAGTTCTTC. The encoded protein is CASSPTLSSYNEQFF.

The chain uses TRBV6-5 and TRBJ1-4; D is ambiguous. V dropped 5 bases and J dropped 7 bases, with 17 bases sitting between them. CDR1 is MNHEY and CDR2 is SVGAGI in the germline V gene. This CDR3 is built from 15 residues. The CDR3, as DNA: TGTGCCAGCAGTCCCCTCGAGGGCGGTATTGAAAAACTGTTTTTT. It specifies CASSPLEGGIEKLFF.

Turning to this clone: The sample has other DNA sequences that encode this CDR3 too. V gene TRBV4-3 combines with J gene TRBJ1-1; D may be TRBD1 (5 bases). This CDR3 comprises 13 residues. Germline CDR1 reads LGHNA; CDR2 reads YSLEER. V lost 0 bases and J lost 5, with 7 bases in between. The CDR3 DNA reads TGCGCCAGCAGCCAAGATAGACAGACTGAAGCTTTCTTT. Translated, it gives CASSQDRQTEAFF.

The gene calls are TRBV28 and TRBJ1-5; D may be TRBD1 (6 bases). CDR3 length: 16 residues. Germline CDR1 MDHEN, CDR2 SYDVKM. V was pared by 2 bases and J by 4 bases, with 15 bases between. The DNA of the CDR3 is TGTGCCAGCAGTTTAGCCTCTAGGGGGGCGAATCAGCCCCAGCATTTT. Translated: CASSLASRGANQPQHF. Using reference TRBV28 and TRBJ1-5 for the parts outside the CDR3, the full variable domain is DVKVTQSSRYLVKRTGEKVFLECVQDMDHENMFWYRQDPGLGLRLIYFSYDVKMKEKGDIPEGYSVSREKKERFSLILESASTNQTSMYLCASSLASRGANQPQHFGDGTRLSIL.

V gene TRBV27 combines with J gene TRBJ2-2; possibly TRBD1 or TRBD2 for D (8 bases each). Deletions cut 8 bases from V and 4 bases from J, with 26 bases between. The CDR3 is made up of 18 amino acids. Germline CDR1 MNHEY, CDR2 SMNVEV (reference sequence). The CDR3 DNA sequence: TGTGCCAGCCGCTCGGACAGGGTGGGACTAGTCGGCACCGGGGAGCTGTTTTTT. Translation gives CASRSDRVGLVGTGELFF.

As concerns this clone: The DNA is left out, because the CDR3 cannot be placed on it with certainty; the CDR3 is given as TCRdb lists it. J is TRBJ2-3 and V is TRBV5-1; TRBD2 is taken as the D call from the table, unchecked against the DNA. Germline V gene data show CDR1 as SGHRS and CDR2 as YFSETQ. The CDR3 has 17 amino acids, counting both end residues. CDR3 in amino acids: CASSLHFGEEGTDTQYF.

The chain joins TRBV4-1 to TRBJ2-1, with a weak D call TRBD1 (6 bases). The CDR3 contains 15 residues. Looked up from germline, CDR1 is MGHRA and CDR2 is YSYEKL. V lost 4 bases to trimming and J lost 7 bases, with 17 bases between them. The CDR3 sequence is CASSPSEGVANEQFF. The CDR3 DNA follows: TGCGCCAGCAGCCCCAGCGAGGGGGTCGCGAATGAGCAGTTCTTC.

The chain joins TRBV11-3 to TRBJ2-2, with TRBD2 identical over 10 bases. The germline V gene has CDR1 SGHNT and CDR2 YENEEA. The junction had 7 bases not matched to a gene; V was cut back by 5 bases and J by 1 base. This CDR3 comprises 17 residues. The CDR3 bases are TGTGCCAGCAGCAGTCATCTAGCGGGGGTGAACACCGGGGAGCTGTTTTTT. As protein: CASSSHLAGVNTGELFF.

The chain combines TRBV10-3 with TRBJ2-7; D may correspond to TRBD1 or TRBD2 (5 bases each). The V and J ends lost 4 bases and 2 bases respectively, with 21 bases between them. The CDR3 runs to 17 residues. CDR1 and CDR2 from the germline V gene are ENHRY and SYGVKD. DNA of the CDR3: TGTGCCATCAGTGTCTCGTCTCCCCGGGACGGCCCCTACGAGCAGTACTTC. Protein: CAISVSSPRDGPYEQYF.

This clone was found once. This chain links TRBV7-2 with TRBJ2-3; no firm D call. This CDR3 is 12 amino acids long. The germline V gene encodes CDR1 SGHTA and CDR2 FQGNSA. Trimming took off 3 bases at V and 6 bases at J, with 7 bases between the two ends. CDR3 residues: CASSLLRDTQYF. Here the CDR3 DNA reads TGTGCCAGCAGCTTGTTAAGGGATACGCAGTATTTT.

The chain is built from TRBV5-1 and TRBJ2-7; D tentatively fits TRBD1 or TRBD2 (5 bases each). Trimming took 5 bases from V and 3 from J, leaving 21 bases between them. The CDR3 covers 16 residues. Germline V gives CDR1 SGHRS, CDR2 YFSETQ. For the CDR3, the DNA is TGCGCCAGCAGGTTGTTTGGGCCCGGGGACGGCTACGAGCAGTACTTC. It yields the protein CASRLFGPGDGYEQYF. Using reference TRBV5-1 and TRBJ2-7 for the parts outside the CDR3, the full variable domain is KAGVTQTPRYLIKTRGQQVTLSCSPISGHRSVSWYQQTPGQGLQFLFEYFSETQRNKGNFPGRFSGRQFSNSRSEMNVSTLELGDSALYLCASRLFGPGDGYEQYFGPGTRLTVT.

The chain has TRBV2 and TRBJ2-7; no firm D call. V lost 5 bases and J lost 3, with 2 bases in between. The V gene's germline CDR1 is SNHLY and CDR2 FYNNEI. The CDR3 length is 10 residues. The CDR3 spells CASSNYEQYF. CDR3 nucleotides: TGTGCCAGCAGTAACTACGAGCAGTACTTC.

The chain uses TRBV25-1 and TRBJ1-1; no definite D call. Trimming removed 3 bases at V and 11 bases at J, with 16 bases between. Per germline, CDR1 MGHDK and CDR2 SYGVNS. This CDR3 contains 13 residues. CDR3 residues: CASSDSLRSLAFF. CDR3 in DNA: TGTGCCAGCAGTGACTCCCTGAGGAGTTTGGCTTTCTTT.

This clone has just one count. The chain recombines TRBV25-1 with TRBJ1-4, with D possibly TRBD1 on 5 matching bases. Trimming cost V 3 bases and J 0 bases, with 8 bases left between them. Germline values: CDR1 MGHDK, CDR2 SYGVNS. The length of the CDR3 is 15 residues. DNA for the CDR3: TGTGCCAGCAGTGACCCCAGGGCAACTAATGAAAAACTGTTTTTT. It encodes CASSDPRATNEKLFF.

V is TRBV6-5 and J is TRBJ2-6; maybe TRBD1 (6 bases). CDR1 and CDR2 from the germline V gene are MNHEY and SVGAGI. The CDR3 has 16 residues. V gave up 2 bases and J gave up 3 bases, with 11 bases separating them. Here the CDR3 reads CASSYEGVGGANVLTF. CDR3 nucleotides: TGTGCCAGCAGTTACGAGGGGGTAGGTGGGGCCAACGTCCTGACTTTC.

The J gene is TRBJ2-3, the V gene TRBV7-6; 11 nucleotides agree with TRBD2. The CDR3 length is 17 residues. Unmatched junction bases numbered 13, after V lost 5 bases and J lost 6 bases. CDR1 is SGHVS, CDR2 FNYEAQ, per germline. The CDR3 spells CASSLRTSGPFKDTQYF. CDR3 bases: TGTGCCAGCAGCCTTCGGACTAGCGGGCCATTCAAGGATACGCAGTATTTT.

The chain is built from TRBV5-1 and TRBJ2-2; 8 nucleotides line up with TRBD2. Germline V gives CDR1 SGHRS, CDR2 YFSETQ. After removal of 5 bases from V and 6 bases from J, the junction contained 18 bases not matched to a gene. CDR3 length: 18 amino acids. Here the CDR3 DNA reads TGCGCCAGCAGAGTAGTCGGTGCGGCGGGGGGTCCCCCCGGGGAGCTGTTTTTT. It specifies CASRVVGAAGGPPGELFF. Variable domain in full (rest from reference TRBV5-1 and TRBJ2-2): KAGVTQTPRYLIKTRGQQVTLSCSPISGHRSVSWYQQTPGQGLQFLFEYFSETQRNKGNFPGRFSGRQFSNSRSEMNVSTLELGDSALYLCASRVVGAAGGPPGELFFGEGSRLTVL.

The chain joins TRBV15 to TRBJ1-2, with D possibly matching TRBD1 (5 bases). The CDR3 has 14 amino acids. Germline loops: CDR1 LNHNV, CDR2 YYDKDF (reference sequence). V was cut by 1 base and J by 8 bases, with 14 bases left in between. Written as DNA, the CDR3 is TGTGCCACCAGCAGAGGGGAAGTGACAGTCGGCTACACCTTC. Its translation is CATSRGEVTVGYTF.